A few counts support the clone carrying this TCR beta chain. Its matching antigen is unknown. The sample contains more than one DNA sequence encoding this CDR3. The data were taken from a study of T cells in localized non-small cell lung cancer. The study's findings and limits: Researchers found a median roughly 56 of the top 100 tumor clones in adjacent lung. Longer overall survival was seen with higher T cell density measured in blood. The highest T cell clonality was in uninvolved adjacent lung, above tumor.

The germline V gene encodes CDR1 GTSNPN and CDR2 SVGIG (reference sequence). This CDR3 is 13 amino acids long. V was trimmed by 3 bases and J by 8 bases, leaving 16 bases between them. Assay: immunoSEQ multiplex PCR; the TCRdb copy retains only in-frame clones and omits some. The repertoire holds roughly 40,000 clones, with about four fifths as singletons. This TCR was recovered from a male donor at least 60 years old with stage II lung adenocarcinoma. J is TRBJ1-2 and V is TRBV30, with D possibly matching TRBD1 (6 bases). The source material was peripheral blood mononuclear cells, sampled before any cancer treatment. The DNA of the CDR3 is TGTGCCTGGAGCCGAGACAGGCCCCGGGGCTACACCTTC. Its protein is CAWSRDRPRGYTF.